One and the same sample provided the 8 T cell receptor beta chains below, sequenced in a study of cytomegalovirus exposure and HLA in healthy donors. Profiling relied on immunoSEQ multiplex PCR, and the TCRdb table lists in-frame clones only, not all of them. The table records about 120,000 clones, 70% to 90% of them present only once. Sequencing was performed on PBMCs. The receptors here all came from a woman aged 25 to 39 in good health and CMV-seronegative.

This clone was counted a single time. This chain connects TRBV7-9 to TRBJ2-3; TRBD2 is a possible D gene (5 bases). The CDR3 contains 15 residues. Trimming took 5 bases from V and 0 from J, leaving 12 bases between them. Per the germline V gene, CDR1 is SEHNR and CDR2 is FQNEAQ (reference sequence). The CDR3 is CASSTPRTSTDTQYF. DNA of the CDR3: TGTGCCAGCAGCACACCAAGGACTAGCACAGATACGCAGTATTTT.

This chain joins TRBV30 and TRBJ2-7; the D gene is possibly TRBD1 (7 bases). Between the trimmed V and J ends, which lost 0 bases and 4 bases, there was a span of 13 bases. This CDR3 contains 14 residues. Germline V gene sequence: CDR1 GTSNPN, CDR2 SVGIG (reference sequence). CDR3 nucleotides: TGTGCCTGGAGTGTCCAGGGGGGATTGTACGAGCAGTACTTC. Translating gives CAWSVQGGLYEQYF.

CDR3 protein: CASRETGGTEAFF. For the CDR3, the DNA is TGTGCCAGCAGGGAGACAGGGGGAACTGAAGCTTTCTTT. The chain employs TRBV6-1 and TRBJ1-1; 9 bases map to TRBD1. Trimming cost V 6 bases and J 5 bases; bases outside gene matches: 4. CDR3 length: 13 residues. Germline lookup yields CDR1 MNHNS and CDR2 SASEGT.

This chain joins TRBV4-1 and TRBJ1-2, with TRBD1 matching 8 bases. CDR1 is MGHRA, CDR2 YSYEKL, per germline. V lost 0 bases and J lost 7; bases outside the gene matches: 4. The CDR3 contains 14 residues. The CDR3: CASSQDGRGLGYTF. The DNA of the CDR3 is TGCGCCAGCAGCCAAGATGGCAGGGGGCTTGGCTACACCTTC.

CDR3 loop: CASSRSGVTEAFF. The CDR3 DNA follows: TGTGCCAGCAGCCGGTCGGGGGTCACTGAAGCTTTCTTT. The chain couples TRBV2 to TRBJ1-1; weak D call: TRBD1 (5 bases). From germline, CDR1 is SNHLY and CDR2 FYNNEI. V shed 6 bases and J shed 4 bases, with 12 bases lying between them. The CDR3 length is 13 residues.

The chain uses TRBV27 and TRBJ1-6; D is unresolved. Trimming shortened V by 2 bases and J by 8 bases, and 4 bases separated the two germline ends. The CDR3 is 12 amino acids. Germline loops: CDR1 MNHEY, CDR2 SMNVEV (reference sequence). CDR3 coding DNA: TGTGCCAGCAGTTTACCGGATTCACCCCTCCACTTT. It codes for CASSLPDSPLHF.

The CDR3 protein is CASSIAPASGGLDIQYF. DNA of the CDR3: TGTGCCAGTAGTATAGCCCCGGCTAGCGGGGGGTTGGACATTCAGTACTTC. The rearrangement links TRBV19 to TRBJ2-4, with 11 bases matching TRBD2. V was pared by 1 base and J by 8 bases, with 10 bases of the junction left unmatched. Germline V gene data show CDR1 as LNHDA and CDR2 as SQIVND (reference sequence). The CDR3 runs 17 residues.

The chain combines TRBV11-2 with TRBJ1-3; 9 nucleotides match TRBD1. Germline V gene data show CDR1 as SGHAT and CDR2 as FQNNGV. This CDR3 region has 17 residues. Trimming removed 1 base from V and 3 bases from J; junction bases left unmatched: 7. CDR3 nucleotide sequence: TGTGCCAGCAGCTTAGCCCTATGGACAGGGGTTGGAAACACCATATATTTT. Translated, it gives CASSLALWTGVGNTIYF.